The entry that follows covers one T cell receptor beta chain sequence. This clonotype came up a few times. Its cognate antigen has yet to be identified. No much larger clone exists at a distance of one base, and base qualities are not known. Instrument on record: Illumina NovaSeq 6000. Using 5'RACE with constant-segment primers, TCRalpha and TCRbeta cDNA libraries were constructed, with sample barcodes and unique molecular identifiers added in the process. RNA was extracted from every sample with Trizol reagent. Library amplification was performed in two PCR steps, and a second sample barcode and Illumina TruSeq adapters were introduced in the second step. Libraries were sequenced on an Illumina NovaSeq with 2 x 150 bp paired-end reads. Per the original workflow: Demultiplexing of reads and collapsing into UMI-guided consensus sequences were performed with migec v1.2.7. Using mixcr v2.1.11, UMI consensuses were aligned to TRA and TRB V and J templates and then assembled into clonotypes. Clonotypes were classified as expanded or contracted when called significant by both edgeR and NoisET, with noise models trained on biological replicates. For edgeR calls, a false discovery rate-adjusted p below 0.01 and a log2 fold-change threshold of 1 were applied. As an exploratory analysis of dynamics, max-normalized trajectories of the 1000 most abundant clonotypes were examined with PCA combined with hierarchical clustering. Separately sequenced CD4+ and CD8+ repertoires were used to assign a CD4 or CD8 phenotype to each responding clone. TCRdb's own reprocessing of the public reads used fastp at Q25 and MiXCR and kept productive beta chains. CDR3 protein duplicates are merged, each entry listing the most common genes and DNA. TCRdb, not the authors, supplied the V and J calls. The sample profile shows about 140,000 distinct CDR3 sequences; 11% to 15% of them were found once. The top ten hold around 28% of the sample.

The data belong to a study of T-cell memory formation after mild COVID-19 (TCRdb year 2021). Concerning the study at large: Most TCR sequence clusters were specific to one of the two donors. In two donors, T-cell clones that expanded and contracted after mild COVID-19 were followed by sequencing TCRalpha and TCRbeta repertoires longitudinally. The cohort was made up of two young adult volunteers, one female and one male, who were previously healthy. Broad study findings and their caveats: Some responding clones were detected in pre-infection memory, suggesting pre-existing cross-reactive memory T cells joined the SARS-CoV-2 response. Only a couple of mild cases were covered in the study, and larger cohorts including severe cases with pre-infection samples were considered necessary. Contracting CD4+ clones appeared mostly in the CM and EM memory subsets, whereas CD8+ clones were enriched in EMRA. Clones that contracted from day 15 to 85 showed balanced CD4/CD8 phenotypes, whereas a second wave of clones that expanded from day 15 to 37 leaned towards CD4+. Whether the second-wave clones peaking on day 37 were SARS-CoV-2 specific was not confirmed.

Reading from cysteine to phenylalanine, the CDR3 counts 16 amino acids. Only the CDR3 region is kept as DNA, spanning 48 bases read in frame from base 1. From a lookup of the germline V gene (reference sequence), CDR1 and CDR2 are SEHNR and FQNEAQ. The junction shows trimming of 0 bases on V and 2 bases on J, and the gene matches do not reach 6 bases of it. PBMCs were isolated by Ficoll-Paque density gradient centrifugation. The receptor comes from an adult woman who had mild COVID-19 (a few samples of this study predate the infection). The sample titles of this study are shuffled in the database, so cell type and time point are left out; the donor was told from shared clones. The sample taken for sequencing was PBMCs or a T cell subset sorted from them (not recorded which). The chain was built from TRBV7-9 and TRBJ2-5, with 7 central nucleotides matching TRBD2. CDR3 sequence: CASSLAASSGQETQYF. The nucleotide sequence is TGTGCCAGCAGCTTAGCGGCCTCTAGCGGTCAAGAGACCCAGTACTTC.